Listed below are T cell receptor beta chains from one sample, sequenced in a study of T cell changes during pregnancy in multiple sclerosis. The assay was immunoSEQ multiplex PCR, and TCRdb's table has in-frame clones only and misses some. The table shows about 80,000 clones, with 92% occurring only once. Sequencing was performed on peripheral blood, taken before pregnancy. These receptors all come from a female donor with multiple sclerosis, enrolled in a pregnancy study. Both conserved end residues are part of each CDR3. The order of the fields is V gene, CDR3 length, clone size, D gene, J gene, CDR3 protein, CDR3 DNA. A D gene is named only where the DNA matches it firmly. Size is stated for part of the rows, as once, few or many counts, or as a class when the clone is expanded.

TRBV15	15	.	.	TRBJ1-6	CATSEAPTGRGALHF	TGTGCCACCAGCGAAGCACCAACCGGGCGCGGGGCCCTCCACTTT
TRBV2	14	.	TRBD2	TRBJ2-7	CASGVAGGAYEQYF	TGTGCCAGCGGAGTAGCGGGGGGGGCCTACGAGCAGTACTTC
TRBV6-1	14	.	.	TRBJ1-2	CASSPMTVNYGYTF	TGTGCCAGCAGTCCGATGACAGTTAACTATGGCTACACCTTC
TRBV2	11	.	.	TRBJ1-4	CASTPGEKLFF	TGTGCCAGCACCCCGGGTGAAAAACTGTTTTTT
TRBV12-5	14	.	TRBD1	TRBJ1-1	CASGLGQGWTEAFF	TGTGCTAGTGGTTTGGGACAGGGATGGACTGAAGCTTTCTTT
TRBV14	16	.	.	TRBJ1-2	CASSQEISGTNYGYTF	TGTGCCAGCAGCCAAGAAATCTCGGGAACTAACTATGGCTACACCTTC
TRBV6-5	15	.	.	TRBJ1-5	CASRSLGGANQPQHF	TGTGCCAGCAGATCCCTAGGGGGGGCCAATCAGCCCCAGCATTTT
TRBV25-1	14	.	TRBD1	TRBJ2-5	CASSKKGAWETQYF	TGTGCCAGCAGTAAAAAGGGGGCGTGGGAGACCCAGTACTTC
TRBV4-2	15	.	TRBD1	TRBJ1-2	CASSQEGTERGGYTF	TGTGCCAGCAGCCAAGAAGGGACAGAGCGAGGTGGCTACACCTTC
TRBV19	14	.	TRBD1	TRBJ1-1	CASTIGTVNTEAFF	TGTGCCAGTACGATAGGGACAGTGAACACTGAAGCTTTCTTT
TRBV7-9	15	.	TRBD1	TRBJ1-3	CASSSDRVSGNTIYF	TGTGCCAGCAGCTCGGACAGGGTCTCTGGAAACACCATATATTTT
TRBV25-1	15	.	.	TRBJ1-2	CASSEFKTPGDGYTF	TGTGCCAGCAGTGAATTTAAAACGCCGGGAGATGGCTACACCTTC
TRBV10-3	14	.	TRBD2	TRBJ2-7	CAISEWGTTYEQYF	TGTGCCATCAGTGAGTGGGGGACTACCTACGAGCAGTACTTC
TRBV9	14	.	.	TRBJ2-1	CASSVETGINEQFF	TGTGCCAGCAGCGTAGAAACAGGGATAAATGAGCAGTTCTTC
TRBV9	13	.	TRBD2	TRBJ2-7	CASSETSGREQYF	TGTGCCAGCAGCGAGACTAGCGGGCGGGAGCAGTACTTC
TRBV10-1	12	.	.	TRBJ2-7	CASSDQIYEQYF	TGCGCCAGCAGTGATCAAATCTACGAGCAGTACTTC
TRBV21-1	16	.	.	TRBJ1-5	CASSIPGQGAHQPQHF	TGTGCCAGCAGCATCCCGGGACAGGGGGCTCATCAGCCCCAGCATTTT
TRBV25-1	13	once	TRBD1	TRBJ1-4	CATQRTGTRKLFF	TGTGCCACCCAACGGACAGGGACGAGAAAACTGTTTTTT
TRBV6-6	16	.	TRBD2	TRBJ2-2	CASSTIAGGSTGELFF	TGTGCCAGCAGTACTATAGCGGGGGGCTCCACCGGGGAGCTGTTTTTT
TRBV6-5	14	.	.	TRBJ1-3	CASSYSGVSDTIYF	TGTGCCAGCAGTTACTCGGGAGTATCGGACACCATATATTTT
TRBV30	12	.	.	TRBJ1-5	CAWNGGSPPQHF	TGTGCCTGGAATGGGGGGTCACCGCCCCAGCATTTT
TRBV5-6	15	.	.	TRBJ1-6	CASSGYHSGNSPLHF	TGTGCCAGCAGCGGATACCACTCGGGTAATTCACCCCTCCACTTT
TRBV30	12	few	TRBD1	TRBJ1-1	CACGQGHTEAFF	TGTGCCTGTGGACAGGGACACACTGAAGCTTTCTTT
TRBV29-1	12	.	.	TRBJ2-1	CSVEAGNNEQFF	TGCAGCGTTGAGGCAGGAAACAATGAGCAGTTCTTC
TRBV5-8	16	once	TRBD1	TRBJ1-5	CASSPASRQGDQPQHF	TGTGCCAGCAGCCCCGCCTCAAGACAGGGTGATCAGCCCCAGCATTTT
TRBV7-9	14	.	.	TRBJ2-1	CASSPEGSYNEQFF	TGTGCCAGCAGCCCGGAGGGCTCCTACAATGAGCAGTTCTTC
TRBV4-2	16	.	TRBD2	TRBJ2-3	CASSQEFTSGPDTQYF	TGTGCCAGCAGCCAAGAGTTCACTAGCGGGCCAGATACGCAGTATTTT
TRBV18	15	.	.	TRBJ1-1	CASSPIVGANTEAFF	TGTGCCAGCTCACCAATCGTAGGGGCTAACACTGAAGCTTTCTTT
TRBV12-5	14	once	.	TRBJ2-2	CASRGAENTGELFF	TGTGCTAGCCGTGGGGCGGAGAACACCGGGGAGCTGTTTTTT
TRBV19	10	.	.	TRBJ1-1	CASSNREAFF	TGTGCCAGTAGTAACAGGGAAGCTTTCTTT
TRBV2	16	.	TRBD1	TRBJ1-4	CASSPPGTGPNEKLFF	TGTGCCAGCAGTCCACCCGGGACAGGGCCTAATGAAAAACTGTTTTTT
TRBV5-6	13	.	TRBD1	TRBJ1-2	CASSMFDRDGYTF	TGTGCCAGCAGTATGTTCGACAGGGATGGCTACACCTTC
TRBV10-3	15	.	.	TRBJ2-5	CAISGAGDQPGTQYF	TGTGCCATCAGTGGAGCGGGCGACCAGCCGGGGACCCAGTACTTC
TRBV9	15	.	TRBD1	TRBJ2-7	CASSVGQGVSYEQYF	TGTGCCAGCAGCGTAGGACAGGGGGTTTCCTACGAGCAGTACTTC
TRBV6-4	15	.	.	TRBJ2-1	CASSDVSSSYNEQFF	TGTGCCAGCAGTGACGTCTCGAGCTCCTACAATGAGCAGTTCTTC
TRBV7-9	14	once	.	TRBJ1-4	CASSRVMGDEKLFF	TGTGCCAGCAGCCGTGTCATGGGAGATGAAAAACTGTTTTTT
TRBV5-1	16	.	.	TRBJ1-2	CASSFGQGGTNYGYTF	TGCGCCAGCAGCTTTGGTCAGGGAGGAACTAACTATGGCTACACCTTC
TRBV9	16	.	TRBD2	TRBJ2-1	CASSVGGGGVKNEQFF	TGTGCCAGCAGCGTAGGGGGCGGGGGGGTAAAAAATGAGCAGTTCTTC
TRBV6-7	13	.	.	TRBJ1-2	CASTGLTVYGYTF	TGTGCCAGCACAGGGTTGACGGTCTATGGCTACACCTTC
TRBV13	12	.	.	TRBJ2-7	CASSSRSYEQYF	TGTGCCAGCAGCAGCCGTTCCTACGAGCAGTACTTC
TRBV21-1	17	.	.	TRBJ1-1	CASSKKRGQGTDTEAFF	TGTGCCAGCAGCAAAAAAAGGGGACAGGGAACGGACACTGAAGCTTTCTTT
TRBV6-5	15	.	.	TRBJ2-7	CASSLATGFSYEQYF	TGTGCCAGCAGTCTGGCTACGGGATTTTCCTACGAGCAGTACTTC
TRBV5-4	15	.	TRBD1	TRBJ1-4	CASSLVGTGDEKLFF	TGTGCCAGCAGCTTGGTCGGGACAGGGGATGAAAAACTGTTTTTT